This TCR beta chain was observed in a study of cytomegalovirus exposure and HLA in healthy donors. Study findings and constraints: In an earlier analysis, most TCR beta V segments were productive about 87% or about 30% of the time. DRB1 had the most TCR associations and HLA-C the fewest, a later analysis found, with rates varying by HLA locus.

The PCR ran on 60 Vbeta and 13 Jbeta primers. Some clones are missing from TCRdb's copy, which holds only in-frame ones; the method was immunoSEQ multiplex PCR. The sample consists of 120,000 to 150,000 clones, around 9.6% of them appearing once. This cohort consisted of healthy bone marrow donors. This clone was seen more than once but under ten times. Its matching antigen is unknown. With V trimmed by 4 bases and J by 3 bases, 2 bases remained unmatched. The germline V gene has CDR1 MNHEY and CDR2 SVGAGI. The length of the CDR3 is 13 residues. The V call is TRBV6-5, the J call TRBJ1-2, with 7 positions matching TRBD1. The material sequenced was PBMCs. The clonotype comes from a male donor in good health and CMV-seronegative. Written as DNA, the CDR3 is TGTGCCAGCAGTTTCCAGGGGGACTATGGCTACACCTTC. Protein sequence: CASSFQGDYGYTF.